The TCR beta chain described here comes from a study of T cell changes during pregnancy in multiple sclerosis. CDR3 length equals 14 residues. Per germline, CDR1 SGHDT and CDR2 YYEEEE. The V end lost 2 bases, the J end lost 7 bases, and 16 bases lay between the germline ends. Generated by immunoSEQ multiplex PCR, the TCRdb table keeps only in-frame clones and is missing some. This table holds 95,000 to 110,000 clones, around 94% found once. This clonotype was obtained from a female donor with multiple sclerosis, enrolled in a pregnancy study. This chain joins TRBV5-6 and TRBJ2-7, with a weak D call TRBD2 (7 bases). Source: peripheral blood, taken after pregnancy. The CDR3: CASSLPPGGGEQYF. The CDR3 nucleotides read TGTGCCAGCAGCTTACCCCCGGGGGGCGGAGAGCAGTACTTC.